This T cell receptor beta chain comes out of a study of cytomegalovirus exposure and HLA in healthy donors. Using immunoSEQ multiplex PCR, the repertoire was profiled, and TCRdb retains in-frame clones only, with some absent. The table records about 120,000 clones, 89% of them present only once. The TCR was taken from a woman younger than 35 in good health and CMV-seronegative. Input material: PBMCs.

CDR3 sequence (DNA): TGCGCCAGCAGACGGGACAGTAACACCGGGGAGCTGTTTTTT. Translating gives CASRRDSNTGELFF. V and J are TRBV10-1 and TRBJ2-2; TRBD1 matches 7 bases. The length of the CDR3 is 14 residues. Germline V lookup: CDR1 WNHNN, CDR2 SYGVQD (reference sequence). Germline trimming cut 6 bases from V and 2 bases from J; bases unmatched to any gene: 3.